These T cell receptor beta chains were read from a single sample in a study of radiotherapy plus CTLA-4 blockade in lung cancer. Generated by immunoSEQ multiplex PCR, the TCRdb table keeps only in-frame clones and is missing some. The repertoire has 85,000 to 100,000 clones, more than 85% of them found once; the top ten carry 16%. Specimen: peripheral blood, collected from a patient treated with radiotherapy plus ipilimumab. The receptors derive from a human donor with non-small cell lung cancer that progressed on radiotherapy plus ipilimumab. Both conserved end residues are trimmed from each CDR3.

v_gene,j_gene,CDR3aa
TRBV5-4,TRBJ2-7,ASSVGTGTEQY
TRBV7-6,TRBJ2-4,ASSLGLSDIQY
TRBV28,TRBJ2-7,ASSSGQGGEQY
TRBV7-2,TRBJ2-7,ASSLVNPGTSGEQY
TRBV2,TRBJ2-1,ASSEPRPGLASGTEQF
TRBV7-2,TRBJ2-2,ASSPIPGRGELF
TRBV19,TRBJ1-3,ASSIADRVIFSGNTIY
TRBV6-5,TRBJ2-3,ASSPQRGGGNTQY
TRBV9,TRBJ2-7,ASSLREGALYEQY
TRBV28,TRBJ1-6,ASSLSRGQTSPLH
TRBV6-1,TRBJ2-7,ASRTGSEQY
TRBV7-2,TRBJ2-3,ASSLGWREARTDTQY
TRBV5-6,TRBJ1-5,ASSSDRSGQPQH
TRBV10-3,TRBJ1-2,AISGGDYGYT
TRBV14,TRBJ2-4,ASSPSAGQRPFLAKNIQY
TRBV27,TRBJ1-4,ASSRRGTSATNEKLF
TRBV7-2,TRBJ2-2,ASSGLRDRGGELF
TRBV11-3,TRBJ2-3,ASSFSTGTGLYTQY
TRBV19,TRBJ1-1,ASNPGGPTEAF
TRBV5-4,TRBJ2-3,ASSSIAGGRTDTQY
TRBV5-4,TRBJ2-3,ASSLRLAGGTDTQY
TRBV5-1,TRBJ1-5,ASSGGQPNQPQH